This T cell receptor beta chain originates from a study of cytotoxic CD8 clonotypes in ibrutinib-treated CLL. Across the whole study: Partial responders around 25, complete 2; about 12 progressed and about 15 stayed in remission by median about 6 years.

Study-wide results and caveats: Before falling back toward baseline at progression, clonality had risen at the time of ibrutinib response.

On this clone: Its antigen is unknown.

This CDR3 spans 14 amino acids. V was cut by 2 bases and J by 4 bases, with 12 bases left in between. The germline CDR1 and CDR2 sequences are SGHDT and YYEEEE. Around 2 micrograms of genomic DNA (from cryopreserved PBMCs) were used for TCR beta libraries. Some clones are missing from TCRdb's copy, which holds only in-frame ones; the method was immunoSEQ multiplex PCR. This repertoire shows under 150,000 clones, under 90% found once; its top ten account for 3% to 4%. The sequencing here drew on PBMCs, taken after 24 months of ibrutinib treatment. V is TRBV5-6 and J is TRBJ1-1; D is possibly TRBD1 (6 bases). The source of this sequence is a human donor with chronic lymphocytic leukemia. The CDR3 sequence: CASSFGRGGTEAFF. CDR3 DNA sequence: TGTGCCAGCAGCTTCGGGAGGGGGGGCACTGAAGCTTTCTTT.